This TCR beta chain came from a study of blood T cell repertoires in COVID-19. V lost 3 bases and J lost 10; bases outside the gene matches: 4. Germline CDR1 is SGHNT and CDR2 is YYREEE (reference sequence). This CDR3 comprises 13 residues. Original methodology: Nucleated cell number was recorded as an estimate derived from reference gene primer amplification. Generated by immunoSEQ multiplex PCR, the TCRdb table keeps only in-frame clones and is missing some. Clonal size and the V and J genes are those of that table, whereas D and trimming came from the DNA. The sample shows around 140,000 clones, about 75% of them seen only once. The participants were between 18 and 89 years old and came from 20 to 30 US areas. The sample holds a few counts of this clone.

The genes are TRBV5-4 and TRBJ1-6; 7 bases align to TRBD1. The source material was PBMCs or T cells enriched from blood (not recorded which). This TCR was sampled from a woman aged 50 to 60 who had recovered from COVID-19. CDR3 sequence (DNA): TGTGCCAGCAGCTCGACAGGGCAATCACCCCTCCACTTT. Amino acids: CASSSTGQSPLHF.